The entry that follows covers one T cell receptor beta chain sequence. Which antigen it targets is not known. No clone much larger than this one lies a single base away; base qualities are absent. All donors were healthy Caucasians. Miltenyi CD45RO+ enrichment and human naive T-cell isolation kits were used to isolate memory (CD45RO+) and naive T cells from PBMC. Library preparation used 5' RACE. Sequenced using an Illumina HiSeq 2000. Template switching added a universal primer binding site, and the final cDNA carried a unique molecular identifier that allowed TCR cDNA molecules to be counted accurately. Specific primers in the conserved constant-segment region were used to synthesize first-strand cDNA for TCR alpha and beta chains. To control for contamination, every cDNA library was double barcoded, receiving both a SMART-Mk sample barcode and Illumina barcodes. TruSeq adapter sequences and Illumina sample barcodes were added in two successive PCR steps. Sequencing of the TCR alpha and beta cDNA libraries was done on the Illumina HiSeq platform using custom primers. For the original study's pipeline: MiGEC was used to process raw reads and extract unique molecular identifiers, and MiXCR was used to find CDR3 positions. For each individual, recombination models were inferred using an EM algorithm with the repgenHMM and IGoR tools. Shared clonotypes were analyzed with the tcR package in R, and sharing was normalized by the product of cloneset sizes. To study raw recombination free of thymic and clonal selection effects, out-of-frame nonproductive sequences were analyzed. TCRdb trimmed the raw reads at Q25, called clones with MiXCR and kept productive beta chains. CDR3 protein duplicates are merged, each entry listing the most common genes and DNA. What appears here as the V and J calls and clone size reflects TCRdb's work, not the paper's. This sample holds 130,000 to 150,000 distinct CDR3 sequences; under 4.5% were observed only once. Around 8.1% of the sample is taken by the ten largest.

This entry is derived from a study of identical twins (TCRdb year 2016). In the study overall: To test whether fetal clonotypes persist, the study used deep sequencing on TCR alpha and beta repertoires from monozygotic twins, unrelated adults of various ages, and cord blood. To rule out contamination, replicate twin experiments were performed at different times with different library preparation protocols.

The germline V gene provides CDR1 MDHEN and CDR2 SYDVKM. V drops 2 bases and J drops 8 bases, leaving 13 bases in between. Its CDR3 holds 15 amino acids, cysteine through phenylalanine. Only CDR3 DNA is held: 45 bases, read in frame from base 1. The investigation overall reported the following: Fewer insertions were carried by abundant cord blood beta clonotypes, a similar but weaker trend appeared in young adult naive repertoires, and no such trend appeared in memory repertoires. Because the same donors could not be followed over many years, the conclusions relied on cross-sectional statistical analysis. Out-of-frame TCR alpha sequences shared between twins showed an excess of low generation-probability sequences compared with coincidental sharing between unrelated individuals. In monozygotic twins, recombination models systematically underestimated out-of-frame TCR alpha sharing, but the models matched the sharing seen between unrelated individuals. Zero-insertion analyses could be partly confounded by invariant T cells such as MAIT and iNKT, although diverse VJ usage argued against such confounding for most clonotypes. A weaker excess of twin sharing was found in beta out-of-frame sequences because the signal-to-noise ratio was lowered by fewer shared sequences.

Sequencing was carried out using memory T cells sorted from blood. This specimen's cell subset or site label, interpreted: CD45RO+ enriched T cells. The receptor was isolated from a man between 18 and 29 years old in good health. The sequence is built from TRBV28 and TRBJ1-6; a tentative D match to TRBD1 spans 6 bases. At the DNA level, the sequence is TGTGCCAGCAGTTTAGGGGGGCAGGGAGATTCACCCCTCCACTTT. Its protein product is CASSLGGQGDSPLHF.